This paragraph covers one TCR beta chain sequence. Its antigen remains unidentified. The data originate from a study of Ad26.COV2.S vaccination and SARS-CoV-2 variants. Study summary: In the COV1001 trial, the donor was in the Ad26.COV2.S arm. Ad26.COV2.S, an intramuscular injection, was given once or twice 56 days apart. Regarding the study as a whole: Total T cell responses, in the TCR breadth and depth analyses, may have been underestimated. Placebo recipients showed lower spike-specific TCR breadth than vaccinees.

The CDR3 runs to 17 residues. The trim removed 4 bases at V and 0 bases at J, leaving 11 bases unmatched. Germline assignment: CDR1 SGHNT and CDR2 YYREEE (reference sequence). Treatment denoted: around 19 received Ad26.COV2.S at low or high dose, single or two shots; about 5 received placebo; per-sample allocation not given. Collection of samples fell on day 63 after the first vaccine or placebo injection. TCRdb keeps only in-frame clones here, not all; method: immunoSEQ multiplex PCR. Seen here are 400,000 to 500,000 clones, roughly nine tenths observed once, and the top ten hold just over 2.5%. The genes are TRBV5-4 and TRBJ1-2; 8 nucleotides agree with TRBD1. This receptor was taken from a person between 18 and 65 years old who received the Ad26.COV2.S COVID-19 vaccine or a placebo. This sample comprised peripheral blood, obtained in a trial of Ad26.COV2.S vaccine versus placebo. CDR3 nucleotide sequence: TGTGCCAGCAGCCCCCGGACAGGGACGAGGGCTAACTATGGCTACACCTTC. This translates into CASSPRTGTRANYGYTF. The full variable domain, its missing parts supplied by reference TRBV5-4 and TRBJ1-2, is ETGVTQSPTHLIKTRGQQVTLRCSSQSGHNTVSWYQQALGQGPQFIFQYYREEENGRGNFPPRFSGLQFPNYSSELNVNALELDDSALYLCASSPRTGTRANYGYTFGSGTRLTVV.